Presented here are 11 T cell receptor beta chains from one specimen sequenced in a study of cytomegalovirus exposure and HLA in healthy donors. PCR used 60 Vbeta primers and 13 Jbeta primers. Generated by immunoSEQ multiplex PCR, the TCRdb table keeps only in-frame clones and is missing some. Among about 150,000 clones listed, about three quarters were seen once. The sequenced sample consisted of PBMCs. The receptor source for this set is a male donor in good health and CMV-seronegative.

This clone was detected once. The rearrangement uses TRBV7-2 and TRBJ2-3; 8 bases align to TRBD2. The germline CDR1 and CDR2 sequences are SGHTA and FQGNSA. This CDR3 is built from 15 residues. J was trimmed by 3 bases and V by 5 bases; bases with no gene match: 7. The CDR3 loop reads CASSQSGGPTDTQYF. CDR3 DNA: TGTGCCAGCAGCCAATCGGGGGGGCCAACAGATACGCAGTATTTT.

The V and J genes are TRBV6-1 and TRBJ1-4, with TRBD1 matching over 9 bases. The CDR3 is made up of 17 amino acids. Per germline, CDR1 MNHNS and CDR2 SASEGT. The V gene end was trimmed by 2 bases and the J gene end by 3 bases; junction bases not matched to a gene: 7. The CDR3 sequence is CASSELGRQGANEKLFF. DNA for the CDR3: TGTGCCAGCAGTGAATTGGGACGACAGGGGGCTAATGAAAAACTGTTTTTT.

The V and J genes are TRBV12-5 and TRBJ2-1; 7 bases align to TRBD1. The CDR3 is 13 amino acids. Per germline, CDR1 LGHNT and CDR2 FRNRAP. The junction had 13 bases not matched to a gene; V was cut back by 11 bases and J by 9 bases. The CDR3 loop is CAVQTGTLSEQFF. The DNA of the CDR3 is TGTGCTGTACAGACAGGGACCCTTAGTGAGCAGTTCTTC.

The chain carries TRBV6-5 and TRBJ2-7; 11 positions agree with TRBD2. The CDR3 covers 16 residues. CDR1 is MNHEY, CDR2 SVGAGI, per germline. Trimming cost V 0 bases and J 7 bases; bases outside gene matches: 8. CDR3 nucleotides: TGTGCCAGCAGTTACTCGGGGACTAGCGGAAGAAAGGAGCAGTACTTC. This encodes CASSYSGTSGRKEQYF.

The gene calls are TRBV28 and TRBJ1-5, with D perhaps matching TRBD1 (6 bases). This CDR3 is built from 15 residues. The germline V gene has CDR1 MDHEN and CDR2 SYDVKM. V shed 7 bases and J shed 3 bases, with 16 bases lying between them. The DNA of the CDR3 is TGTGCCAGCACCCGGGCGGACAGTGACAATCAGCCCCAGCATTTT. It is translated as CASTRADSDNQPQHF.

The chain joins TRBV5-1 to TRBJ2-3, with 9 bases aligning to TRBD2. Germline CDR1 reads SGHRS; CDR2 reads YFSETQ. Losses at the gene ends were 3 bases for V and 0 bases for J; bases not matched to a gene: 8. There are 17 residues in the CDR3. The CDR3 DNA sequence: TGCGCCAGCAGCTCGGGACTAGCAGTAGTCAGCACAGATACGCAGTATTTT. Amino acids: CASSSGLAVVSTDTQYF.

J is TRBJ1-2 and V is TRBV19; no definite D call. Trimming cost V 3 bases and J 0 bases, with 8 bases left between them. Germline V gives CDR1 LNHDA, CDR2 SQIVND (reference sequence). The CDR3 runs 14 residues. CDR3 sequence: CASSIILANYGYTF. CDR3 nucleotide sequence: TGTGCCAGTAGTATCATACTAGCTAACTATGGCTACACCTTC.

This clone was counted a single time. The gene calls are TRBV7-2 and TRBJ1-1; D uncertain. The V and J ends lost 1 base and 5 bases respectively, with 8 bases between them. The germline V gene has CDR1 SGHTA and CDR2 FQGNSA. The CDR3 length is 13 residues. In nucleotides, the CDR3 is TGTGCCAGCAGCTTAGTTTCGGGGACTGAAGCTTTCTTT. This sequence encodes CASSLVSGTEAFF.

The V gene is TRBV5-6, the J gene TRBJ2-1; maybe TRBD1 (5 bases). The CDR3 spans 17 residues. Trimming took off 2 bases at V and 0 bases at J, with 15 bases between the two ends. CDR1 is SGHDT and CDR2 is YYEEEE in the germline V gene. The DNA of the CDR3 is TGTGCCAGCAGCTTCTTGGGGCGTACCAGCTCCTACAATGAGCAGTTCTTC. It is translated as CASSFLGRTSSYNEQFF.

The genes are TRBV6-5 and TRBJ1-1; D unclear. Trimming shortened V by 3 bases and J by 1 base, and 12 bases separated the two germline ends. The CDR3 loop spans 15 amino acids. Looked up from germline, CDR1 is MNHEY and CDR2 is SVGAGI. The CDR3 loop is CASSYSVLTNTEAFF. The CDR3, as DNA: TGTGCCAGCAGTTATTCGGTACTTACGAACACTGAAGCTTTCTTT.

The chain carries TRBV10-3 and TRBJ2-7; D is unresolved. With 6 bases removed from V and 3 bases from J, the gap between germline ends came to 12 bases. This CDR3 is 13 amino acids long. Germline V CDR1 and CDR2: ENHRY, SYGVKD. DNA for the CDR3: TGTGCCATCAGCTTGACTGAAAACTACGAGCAGTACTTC. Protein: CAISLTENYEQYF.